This entry lists 29 T cell receptor beta chains sequenced from one sample in a study of early T cells in non-severe SARS-CoV-2 infection. Via MiXCR, TCRdb re-called the 5' RACE reads, giving one row per CDR3 protein. The profile shows around 76,000 distinct CDR3 sequences, 12% of them singletons. The source material was whole blood. These receptors were collected from an adult who was a healthcare worker with PCR-confirmed SARS-CoV-2 infection or an uninfected control (not recorded which).

V usage is TRBV11-2 and J usage is TRBJ1-4; 11 nucleotides line up with TRBD1. J was trimmed by 3 bases and V by 5 bases; bases with no gene match: 8. The CDR3 is made up of 17 amino acids. The germline CDR1 and CDR2 sequences are SGHAT and FQNNGV. The chain's CDR3 is CASSLRTGGVANEKLFF. The CDR3 region has the DNA TGTGCCAGCAGCCTAAGGACAGGGGGCGTAGCTAATGAAAAACTGTTTTTT.

This clonotype was seen at least ten times. The chain combines TRBV28 with TRBJ2-2, with D perhaps TRBD1 (6 bases). The CDR3 has 13 residues. Between the trimmed V and J ends, which lost 5 bases and 9 bases, there was a span of 13 bases. Per germline, CDR1 MDHEN and CDR2 SYDVKM. CDR3 sequence: CASSRGQMRELFF. CDR3 nucleotides: TGTGCCAGCAGTCGAGGACAGATGAGGGAGCTGTTTTTT.

This chain links TRBV28 with TRBJ1-5; the match to TRBD1 covers 8 bases. CDR1 MDHEN and CDR2 SYDVKM come from the germline V gene. This CDR3 has 15 residues. Trimming removed 7 bases from V and 5 bases from J; junction bases left unmatched: 10. CDR3 sequence: CASTFRTGIYQPQHF. The DNA for the CDR3 is TGTGCCAGCACCTTCCGGACAGGGATTTATCAGCCCCAGCATTTT.

This clonotype was detected ten times or more. The V and J genes are TRBV7-9 and TRBJ2-1; TRBD1 might be the D (5 bases). From germline, CDR1 is SEHNR and CDR2 FQNEAQ (reference sequence). Trimming took 2 bases from V and 8 from J, leaving 10 bases between them. There are 13 residues in the CDR3. Here the CDR3 reads CASSLRGIDEQFF. The CDR3, as DNA: TGTGCCAGCAGCTTAAGGGGAATCGATGAGCAGTTCTTC. The full variable domain, its missing parts supplied by reference TRBV7-9 and TRBJ2-1, is DTGVSQNPRHKITKRGQNVTFRCDPISEHNRLYWYRQTLGQGPEFLTYFQNEAQLEKSRLLSDRFSAERPKGSFSTLEIQRTEQGDSAMYLCASSLRGIDEQFFGPGTRLTVL.

This clonotype was detected many times. The rearrangement joins TRBV3-1 to TRBJ2-3; 10 bases are a match to TRBD2. Germline CDR1 is LGHDT and CDR2 is YNNKEL (reference sequence). The junction had 1 base not matched to a gene; V was cut back by 4 bases and J by 3 bases. This CDR3 is 14 amino acids long. DNA of the CDR3: TGTGCCAGCAGCCCAGCGGGAGGGACAGATACGCAGTATTTT. Protein product: CASSPAGGTDTQYF.

In its sample, this clonotype was seen once. The V and J genes are TRBV10-2 and TRBJ2-5, with D perhaps TRBD2 (5 bases). V gave up 10 bases and J gave up 14 bases, with 17 bases separating them. CDR3 length equals 10 residues. Germline loops: CDR1 WSHSY, CDR2 SAAADI. The CDR3 here is CANLARLAYF. The CDR3 coding sequence is TGCGCCAACTTGGCAAGGCTAGCTTACTTC.

This clonotype occurred a few times. The V gene is TRBV6-1, the J gene TRBJ2-5; TRBD1 or TRBD2 may be the D gene (7 bases each). This CDR3 has 15 amino acids. Germline loops: CDR1 MNHNS, CDR2 SASEGT. The V end lost 3 bases, the J end lost 2 bases, and 13 bases lay between the germline ends. The CDR3 loop is CASSDWQGGQETQYF. The CDR3 bases are TGTGCCAGCAGTGACTGGCAGGGGGGGCAAGAGACCCAGTACTTC.

There are many counts of this clonotype. The rearrangement links TRBV20-1 to TRBJ2-4, with TRBD1 identical over 7 bases. The junction had 14 bases not matched to a gene; V was cut back by 3 bases and J by 3 bases. The length of the CDR3 is 17 residues. Germline lookup yields CDR1 DFQATT and CDR2 SNEGSKA (reference sequence). CDR3 DNA: TGCAGTGCTAGGGTGGCGAGGGGACAGTGGGACAAAAACATTCAGTACTTC. It is translated as CSARVARGQWDKNIQYF.

For the CDR3, the DNA is TGCGCCAGCAGCCAAAGACAGGGTTACGAGCAGTACTTC. Translation: CASSQRQGYEQYF. The chain employs TRBV4-1 and TRBJ2-7; 7 nucleotides align to TRBD1. V shed 2 bases and J 4 bases; nucleotides not matched to a gene: 2. The CDR3 length is 13 residues. The V gene's germline CDR1 is MGHRA and CDR2 YSYEKL.

The chain carries TRBV6-5 and TRBJ1-2; perhaps TRBD1 as D (6 bases). Germline CDR1 is MNHEY and CDR2 is SVGAGI. V dropped 6 bases and J dropped 2 bases, with 10 bases sitting between them. There are 13 residues in the CDR3. CDR3 sequence: CASRQTGNYGYTF. In DNA form, the CDR3 reads TGTGCCAGCAGGCAGACAGGAAACTATGGCTACACCTTC.

This clonotype was seen at least ten times. The CDR3 nucleotides are TGTGCCTGGAGTGTAGGGATTGTTCATGGTGAAGCTTTCTTT. This codes for CAWSVGIVHGEAFF. The chain recombines TRBV30 with TRBJ1-1; D is unclear. The CDR3 runs 14 residues. Trimming removed 0 bases at V and 7 bases at J, with 15 bases between. CDR1 and CDR2 (germline): GTSNPN, SVGIG (reference sequence).

This rearrangement joins TRBV20-1 to TRBJ2-2; TRBD1 aligns across 10 bases. Germline V lookup: CDR1 DFQATT, CDR2 SNEGSKA (reference sequence). V gave up 6 bases and J gave up 6 bases; unmatched junction bases: 10. This CDR3 contains 15 residues. The CDR3 DNA reads TGCAGTGCGCAATCGACAGGGGGCTTTGCCGGGGAGCTGTTTTTT. Translation: CSAQSTGGFAGELFF.

This clonotype was observed at least ten times. The gene calls are TRBV7-9 and TRBJ1-4; D remains ambiguous. With 4 bases removed from V and 0 bases from J, the gap between germline ends came to 12 bases. This CDR3 spans 16 amino acids. Germline V gene lookup returns CDR1 SEHNR and CDR2 FQNEAQ (reference sequence). CDR3 sequence: CASSYGLTATNEKLFF. The CDR3 DNA reads TGTGCCAGCAGCTATGGACTCACGGCAACTAATGAAAAACTGTTTTTT.

The rearrangement uses TRBV14 and TRBJ1-1, with no clear D. V lost 0 bases, J lost 0 bases, and 11 bases lay in between. The CDR3 contains 16 residues. The germline V gene has CDR1 SGHDN and CDR2 FVKESK. The CDR3 reads CASSQDIGSLNTEAFF. The CDR3 DNA follows: TGTGCCAGCAGCCAAGATATTGGGAGTCTGAACACTGAAGCTTTCTTT.

At least ten counts were recorded for this clonotype. The V call is TRBV20-1, the J call TRBJ2-2, with D possibly TRBD1 on 6 matching bases. The CDR3 covers 17 residues. The V end was cut by 0 bases, the J end by 4 bases, with 18 bases between. Germline V gene data show CDR1 as DFQATT and CDR2 as SNEGSKA (reference sequence). The CDR3 DNA reads as TGCAGTGCTAGAGATCCTAATGGGGGCGGTACCACCGGGGAGCTGTTTTTT. Its translation: CSARDPNGGGTTGELFF.

A word on this clonotype: A much larger clone is a single base away; this may be a read error. The chain carries TRBV27 and TRBJ1-5; D gene unclear. V shed 5 bases and J shed 0 bases, with 5 bases lying between them. Germline lookup yields CDR1 MNHEY and CDR2 SMNVEV (reference sequence). This CDR3 spans 13 amino acids. For the CDR3, the DNA is TGTGCCAGCAGTAGGAATAGCAATCAGCCCCAGCATTTT. This codes for CASSRNSNQPQHF.

This clonotype was counted many times. V gene TRBV20-1 combines with J gene TRBJ2-3; no firm D call. The CDR3 has 16 amino acids. Deletions cut 0 bases from V and 0 bases from J, with 13 bases between. The germline gives CDR1 DFQATT, CDR2 SNEGSKA (reference sequence). Here the CDR3 DNA reads TGCAGTGCTAGAGAGGGTCGGACCTCTAGCACAGATACGCAGTATTTT. Translated, it gives CSAREGRTSSTDTQYF.

This clonotype was recorded many times. V and J are TRBV20-1 and TRBJ2-2, with a weak D call TRBD2 (5 bases). Germline V gene lookup returns CDR1 DFQATT and CDR2 SNEGSKA (reference sequence). The CDR3 covers 14 residues. The germline V and J ends were trimmed by 3 bases and 6 bases, with 14 bases remaining between them. The CDR3 here is CSASPGLMAGELFF. DNA for the CDR3: TGCAGTGCTAGCCCTGGACTGATGGCCGGGGAGCTGTTTTTT.

In its sample, this clonotype was seen many times. V is TRBV7-9 and J is TRBJ2-1; D ambiguous. CDR1 and CDR2 (germline): SEHNR, FQNEAQ (reference sequence). This CDR3 region has 14 residues. The V end lost 7 bases, the J end lost 2 bases, and 12 bases lay between the germline ends. CDR3: CASTSDTTYNEQFF. The CDR3 coding sequence is TGTGCCAGCACCTCAGACACGACCTACAATGAGCAGTTCTTC.

The chain couples TRBV18 to TRBJ2-7; TRBD1 might be the D (5 bases). This CDR3 has 13 residues. Germline CDR1 KGHSH, CDR2 LQKENI. V was cut by 3 bases and J by 3 bases, with 9 bases left in between. The CDR3 protein is CASSPPDSYEQYF. CDR3 DNA: TGTGCCAGCTCACCCCCTGACAGCTACGAGCAGTACTTC.

At least ten counts were recorded for this clonotype. The J gene is TRBJ2-1, the V gene TRBV6-6; D is possibly TRBD2 (5 bases). Trimming removed 0 bases at V and 6 bases at J, with 15 bases between. The CDR3 sequence is 16 residues long. From germline, CDR1 is MNHNY and CDR2 SVGAGI (reference sequence). The DNA for the CDR3 is TGTGCCAGCAGTTACTCGATGAGGGCAACACTCAATGAGCAGTTCTTC. It translates to CASSYSMRATLNEQFF.

The rearrangement uses TRBV29-1 and TRBJ2-1, with D uncertain. The CDR3 spans 14 residues. Germline CDR1 SQVTM, CDR2 ANQGSEA. The V end lost 7 bases, the J end lost 0 bases, and 13 bases lay between the germline ends. The CDR3 DNA is TGCAGCGCTCAAAGGCAGAGCTCCTACAATGAGCAGTTCTTC. Translating it yields CSAQRQSSYNEQFF.

This clonotype has more than one count but fewer than ten. V usage is TRBV20-1 and J usage is TRBJ2-7; TRBD2 agrees at 7 bases. Germline V lookup: CDR1 DFQATT, CDR2 SNEGSKA (reference sequence). V dropped 6 bases and J dropped 2; count of bases not matched to a gene: 7. The CDR3 is 13 amino acids. The CDR3 bases are TGCAGTGCACCCGGACTAGAAGCCTACGAGCAGTACTTC. Translation: CSAPGLEAYEQYF.

This clonotype was observed a single time. The CDR3 loop is CASSTPGVAGPLGGEQFF. The DNA for the CDR3 is TGTGCCAGCAGTACTCCAGGAGTAGCGGGCCCCCTGGGTGGTGAGCAGTTCTTC. The chain recombines TRBV12-3 or TRBV12-4 with TRBJ2-1; TRBD2 agrees at 7 bases. V lost 5 bases, J lost 9 bases, and 22 bases stayed unmatched. CDR3 length: 18 amino acids.

In its sample, this clonotype was seen many times. V gene TRBV28 combines with J gene TRBJ1-1; D remains unclear. V was clipped by 5 bases and J by 11 bases, with 12 bases between them. This CDR3 has 11 residues. Germline loops: CDR1 MDHEN, CDR2 SYDVKM. The chain's CDR3 is CASSLGRMAFF. The CDR3 DNA sequence: TGTGCCAGCAGTCTCGGCCGAATGGCTTTCTTT.

This chain links TRBV9 with TRBJ2-2; D unresolved. Trimming left V 1 base short and J 2 bases short, with 6 bases between. Germline V gene lookup returns CDR1 SGDLS and CDR2 YYNGEE. The CDR3 runs 14 residues. CDR3 residues: CASSVSPNTGELFF. The CDR3 DNA reads TGTGCCAGCAGCGTAAGTCCCAACACCGGGGAGCTGTTTTTT.

The genes are TRBV27 and TRBJ2-1, with D possibly TRBD2 on 6 matching bases. The CDR3 covers 13 residues. Germline V gene sequence: CDR1 MNHEY, CDR2 SMNVEV (reference sequence). The V end lost 1 base, the J end lost 5 bases, and 6 bases lay between the germline ends. The CDR3 DNA follows: TGTGCCAGCAGTTTATGGAGGGACAATGAGCAGTTCTTC. This sequence encodes CASSLWRDNEQFF.

The chain couples TRBV20-1 to TRBJ1-1; D possibly corresponds to TRBD1 (6 bases). Germline V gives CDR1 DFQATT, CDR2 SNEGSKA (reference sequence). The CDR3 runs to 16 residues. The V end was cut by 3 bases, the J end by 3 bases, with 20 bases between. The CDR3 DNA sequence: TGCAGTGCTAGGGAAGGGGGACTGGGGATGGACACTGAAGCTTTCTTT. Translating it yields CSAREGGLGMDTEAFF.

This clonotype was counted only a few times. This chain connects TRBV10-2 to TRBJ1-1, with D unclear. Looked up from germline, CDR1 is WSHSY and CDR2 is SAAADI. This CDR3 comprises 11 residues. V was clipped by 9 bases and J by 6 bases, with 11 bases between them. The CDR3 loop reads CASLKGAEAFF. CDR3 in DNA: TGCGCCAGTCTCAAAGGCGCTGAAGCTTTCTTT.